Listed here is a single TCR beta chain. The target antigen is unknown. Trimming shortened V by 4 bases and J by 2 bases, and 9 bases separated the two germline ends. The CDR3 extends over 12 amino acids. Germline assignment: CDR1 SQVTM and CDR2 ANQGSEA. Primers: 60 Vbeta forward and 13 Jbeta reverse. Assay: immunoSEQ multiplex PCR; the TCRdb copy retains only in-frame clones and omits some. This sample's clone table lists just over 40,000 clones. This sample stems from a study of cytomegalovirus exposure and HLA in healthy donors. The study, taken as a whole, reports: Highly shared variants forming one cluster were likely a sequencing artifact.

The specimen was PBMCs. The receptor was isolated from a young man in good health and CMV-seronegative. The V and J genes are TRBV29-1 and TRBJ2-7; D gene unclear. CDR3 nucleotide sequence: TGCAGCGTTGCTTCCCGCGCCTACGAGCAGTACTTC. Protein product: CSVASRAYEQYF.